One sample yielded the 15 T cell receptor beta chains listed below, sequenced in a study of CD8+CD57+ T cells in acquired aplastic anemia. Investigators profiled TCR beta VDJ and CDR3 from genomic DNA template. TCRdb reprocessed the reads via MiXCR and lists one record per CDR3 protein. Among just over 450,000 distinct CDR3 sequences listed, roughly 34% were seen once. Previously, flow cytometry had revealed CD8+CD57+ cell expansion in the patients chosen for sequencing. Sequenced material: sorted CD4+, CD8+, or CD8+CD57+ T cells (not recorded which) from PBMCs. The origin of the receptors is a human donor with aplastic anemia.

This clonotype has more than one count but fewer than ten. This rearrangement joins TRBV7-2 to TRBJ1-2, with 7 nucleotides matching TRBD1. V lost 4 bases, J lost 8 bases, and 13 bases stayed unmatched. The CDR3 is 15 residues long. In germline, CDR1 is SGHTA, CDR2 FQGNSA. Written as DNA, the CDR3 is TGTGCCAGCAGCTCGGGACAGCACAAGTACCGGGGCTACACCTTC. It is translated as CASSSGQHKYRGYTF.

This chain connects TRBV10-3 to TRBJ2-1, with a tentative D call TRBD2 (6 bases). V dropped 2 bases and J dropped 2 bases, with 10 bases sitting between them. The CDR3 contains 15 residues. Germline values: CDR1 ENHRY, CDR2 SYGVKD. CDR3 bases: TGTGCCATCAGTGAGCTAGCGCAACCCTACAATGAGCAGTTCTTC. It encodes CAISELAQPYNEQFF.

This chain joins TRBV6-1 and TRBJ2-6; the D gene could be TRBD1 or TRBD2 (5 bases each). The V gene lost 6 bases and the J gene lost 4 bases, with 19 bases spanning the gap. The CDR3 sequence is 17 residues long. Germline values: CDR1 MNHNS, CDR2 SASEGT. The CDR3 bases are TGTGCCAGCAGATTGGGACCGCTCGCTACCGGGGCCAACGTCCTGACTTTC. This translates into CASRLGPLATGANVLTF.

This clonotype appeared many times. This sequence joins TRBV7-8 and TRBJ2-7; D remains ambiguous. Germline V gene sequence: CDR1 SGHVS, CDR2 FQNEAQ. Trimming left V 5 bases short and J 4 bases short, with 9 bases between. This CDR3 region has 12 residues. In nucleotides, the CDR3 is TGTGCCAGCAGCCACTGGAGTTACGAGCAGTACTTC. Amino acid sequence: CASSHWSYEQYF.

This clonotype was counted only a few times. The CDR3 nucleotides are TGTGCCAGCAGTTTTGGTCCGGGCCCGACTGGCTACACCTTC. It is translated as CASSFGPGPTGYTF. The chain recombines TRBV25-1 with TRBJ1-2; D remains unclear. The CDR3 covers 14 residues. V gave up 5 bases and J gave up 7 bases, with 17 bases separating them. CDR1 is MGHDK, CDR2 SYGVNS, per germline.

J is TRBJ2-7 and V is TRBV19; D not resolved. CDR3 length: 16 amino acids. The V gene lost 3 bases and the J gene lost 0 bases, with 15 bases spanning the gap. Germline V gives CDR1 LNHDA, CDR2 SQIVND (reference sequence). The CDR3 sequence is CASSMGQGKYSYEQYF. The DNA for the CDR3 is TGTGCCAGTAGTATGGGCCAAGGGAAATACTCCTACGAGCAGTACTTC.

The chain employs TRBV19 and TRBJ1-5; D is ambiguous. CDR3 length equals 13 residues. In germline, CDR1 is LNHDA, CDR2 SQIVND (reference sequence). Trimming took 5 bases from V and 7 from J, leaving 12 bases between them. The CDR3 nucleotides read TGTGCCAGTAGTCGGGGATCTCAGCAGCCCCAGCATTTT. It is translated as CASSRGSQQPQHF.

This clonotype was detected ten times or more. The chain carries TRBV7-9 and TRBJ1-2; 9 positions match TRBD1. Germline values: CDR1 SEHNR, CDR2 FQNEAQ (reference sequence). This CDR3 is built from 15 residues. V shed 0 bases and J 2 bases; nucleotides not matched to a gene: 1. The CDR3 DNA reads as TGTGCCAGCAGCTTAGCAGGGACAGGGAACTATGGCTACACCTTC. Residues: CASSLAGTGNYGYTF.

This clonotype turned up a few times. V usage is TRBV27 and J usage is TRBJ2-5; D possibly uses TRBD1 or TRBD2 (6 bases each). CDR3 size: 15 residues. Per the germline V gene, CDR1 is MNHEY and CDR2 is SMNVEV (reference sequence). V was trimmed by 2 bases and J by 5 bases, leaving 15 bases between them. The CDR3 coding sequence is TGTGCCAGCAGTTTACAGTCGGGGGCACGGGAGACCCAGTACTTC. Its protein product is CASSLQSGARETQYF.

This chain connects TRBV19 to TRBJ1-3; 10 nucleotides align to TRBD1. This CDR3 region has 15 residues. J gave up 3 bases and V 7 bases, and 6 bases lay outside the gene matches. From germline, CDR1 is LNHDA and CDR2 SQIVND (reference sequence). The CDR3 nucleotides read TGTGCCAGTATCGCGGACAGGGGGAGTGGAAACACCATATATTTT. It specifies CASIADRGSGNTIYF.

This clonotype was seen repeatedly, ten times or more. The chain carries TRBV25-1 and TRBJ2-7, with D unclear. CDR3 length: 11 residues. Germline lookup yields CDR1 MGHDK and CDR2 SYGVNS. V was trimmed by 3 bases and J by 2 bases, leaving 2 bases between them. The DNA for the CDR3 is TGTGCCAGCAGTGATACCTACGAGCAGTACTTC. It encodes CASSDTYEQYF.

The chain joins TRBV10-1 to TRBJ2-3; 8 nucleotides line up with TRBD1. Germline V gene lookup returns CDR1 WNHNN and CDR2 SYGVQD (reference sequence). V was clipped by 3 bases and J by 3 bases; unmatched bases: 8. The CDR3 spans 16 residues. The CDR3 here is CASSDPGGSGTDTQYF. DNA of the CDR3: TGCGCCAGCAGTGACCCAGGGGGCAGTGGGACAGATACGCAGTATTTT.

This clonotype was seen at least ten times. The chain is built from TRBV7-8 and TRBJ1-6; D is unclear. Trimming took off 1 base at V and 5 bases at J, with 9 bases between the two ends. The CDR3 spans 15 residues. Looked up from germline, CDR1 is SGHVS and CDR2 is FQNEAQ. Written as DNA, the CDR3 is TGTGCCAGCAGCTTAGAAGGCATAGATAATTCACCCCTCCACTTT. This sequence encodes CASSLEGIDNSPLHF.

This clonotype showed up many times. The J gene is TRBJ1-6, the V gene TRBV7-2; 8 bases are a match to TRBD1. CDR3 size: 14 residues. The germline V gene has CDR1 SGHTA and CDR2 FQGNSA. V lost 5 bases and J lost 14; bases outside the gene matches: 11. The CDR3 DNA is TGTGCCAGCAGCGGCCGGGACAGGCCTTTAACCCTCCACTTT. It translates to CASSGRDRPLTLHF.

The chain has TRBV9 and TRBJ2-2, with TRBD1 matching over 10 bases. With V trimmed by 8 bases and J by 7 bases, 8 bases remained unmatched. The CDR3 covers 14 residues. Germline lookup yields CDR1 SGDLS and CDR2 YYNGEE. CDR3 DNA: TGTGCCAGTGGGACAGGGGTTATCGGCGGGGAGCTGTTTTTT. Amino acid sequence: CASGTGVIGGELFF.